Below are 22 T cell receptor beta chains sequenced from a single sample in a study of beta chain features in type 1 diabetes. cDNA synthesis used the whole RNA isolate, giving expressed TCRB sequences. TCRdb's table, derived via immunoSEQ multiplex PCR, lists solely in-frame clones and lacks some. The sample records 250,000 to 300,000 clones, roughly 8% being singletons. The sample was central memory CD4+ T cells from blood. The source of these receptors is a woman between 18 and 30 years old in good health.

Many counts were recorded for this clone. The J gene is TRBJ1-2, the V gene TRBV20-1; no definite D call. Germline lookup yields CDR1 DFQATT and CDR2 SNEGSKA (reference sequence). CDR3 length equals 10 residues. V lost 5 bases and J lost 6, with 7 bases in between. CDR3 loop: CSAYSDGYTF. In DNA form, the CDR3 reads TGCAGTGCTTATTCAGATGGCTACACCTTC.

This clone was counted a few times. The rearrangement joins TRBV2 to TRBJ2-5; D is unclear. V lost 6 bases and J lost 4, with 18 bases in between. CDR1 is SNHLY and CDR2 is FYNNEI in the germline V gene. The CDR3 is 15 residues long. The chain's CDR3 is CASSRHGLETETQYF. The CDR3, as DNA: TGTGCCAGCAGCCGGCATGGGCTGGAAACAGAGACCCAGTACTTC.

The sample holds a few counts of this clone. This sequence joins TRBV9 and TRBJ2-1; 10 bases match TRBD2. Germline V gene data show CDR1 as SGDLS and CDR2 as YYNGEE. CDR3 length: 16 amino acids. The ends lost 4 bases at V and 3 bases at J; junction bases unmatched: 7. CDR3 sequence: CASSPRAGGFYNEQFF. DNA of the CDR3: TGTGCCAGCAGCCCTCGAGCGGGGGGGTTCTACAATGAGCAGTTCTTC.

The genes are TRBV27 and TRBJ2-3; D unclear. Germline V gives CDR1 MNHEY, CDR2 SMNVEV (reference sequence). With 6 bases removed from V and 6 bases from J, the gap between germline ends came to 13 bases. There are 13 residues in the CDR3. The CDR3 nucleotides are TGTGCCAGCAGACGGGCCTCAAGGGATACGCAGTATTTT. This codes for CASRRASRDTQYF.

V gene TRBV21-1 combines with J gene TRBJ2-1; TRBD2, the table's D call, was not compared with the DNA. TRBV21-1 has pseudogene status. The CDR3 runs 14 residues. CDR3 nucleotides: TGTGCCAGCCCCGGGGGGCTCTCCTACAATGAGCAGTTCTTC. Protein: CASPGGLSYNEQFF.

The V call is TRBV29-1, the J call TRBJ2-4; D is possibly TRBD1 (6 bases). Germline V gene lookup returns CDR1 SQVTM and CDR2 ANQGSEA. This CDR3 spans 14 amino acids. Trimming stripped 4 bases from V and 3 bases from J, with 13 bases between. The CDR3 DNA reads as TGCAGCGTTGGTCCACAGGGTGGCAAAAACATTCAGTACTTC. Its protein is CSVGPQGGKNIQYF.

The sample holds a few counts of this clone. The V gene is TRBV7-9, the J gene TRBJ2-7; 11 bases align to TRBD1. V dropped 5 bases and J dropped 3; count of bases not matched to a gene: 9. This CDR3 is built from 16 residues. Germline CDR1 and CDR2: SEHNR and FQNEAQ (reference sequence). The CDR3 spells CASSRGMGTGGYEQYF. DNA of the CDR3: TGTGCCAGCAGCCGCGGGATGGGGACAGGGGGCTACGAGCAGTACTTC.

This clone was counted only a few times. The chain carries TRBV18 and TRBJ2-1, with 8 positions matching TRBD1. V lost 3 bases, J lost 9 bases, and 13 bases stayed unmatched. The length of the CDR3 is 16 residues. Germline assignment: CDR1 KGHSH and CDR2 LQKENI. The CDR3 region has the DNA TGTGCCAGCTCACCCGACTCAGGGGGCTATGTGAGTGAGCAGTTCTTC. Amino acids: CASSPDSGGYVSEQFF.

The chain links TRBV18 to TRBJ2-3, with D tentatively TRBD2 (5 bases). The CDR3 sequence is 15 residues long. Germline values: CDR1 KGHSH, CDR2 LQKENI. V lost 0 bases and J lost 3, with 10 bases in between. The CDR3 DNA reads as TGTGCCAGCTCACCACCTACCGGGATAACAGATACGCAGTATTTT. It is translated as CASSPPTGITDTQYF.

This clone was seen a handful of times. The chain is built from TRBV4-1 and TRBJ1-3; no definite D call. Trimming left V 0 bases short and J 0 bases short, with 12 bases between. CDR3 length: 17 amino acids. Germline V gives CDR1 MGHRA, CDR2 YSYEKL. This CDR3 reads CASSQEPGLSSGNTIYF. In nucleotides, the CDR3 is TGCGCCAGCAGCCAAGAACCCGGACTGAGCTCTGGAAACACCATATATTTT.

In the case of this clone: The same CDR3 can be traced to other DNA sequences in this sample. The chain recombines TRBV7-8 with TRBJ2-5, with 12 bases that match TRBD1. V lost 1 base and J lost 5; bases outside the gene matches: 5. Germline V CDR1 and CDR2: SGHVS, FQNEAQ. The CDR3 is 16 amino acids. CDR3 DNA: TGTGCCAGCAGCTTAGTCCGGGACAGGGGGCGGGAGACCCAGTACTTC. This encodes CASSLVRDRGRETQYF.

This clone was counted only a few times. The genes are TRBV2 and TRBJ2-3, with a weak D call TRBD2 (6 bases). CDR3 size: 15 residues. Germline V gives CDR1 SNHLY, CDR2 FYNNEI. The germline V and J ends were trimmed by 6 bases and 1 base, with 14 bases remaining between them. CDR3 coding DNA: TGTGCCAGCAGCCAATCCGGGACTCGCACAGATACGCAGTATTTT. It codes for CASSQSGTRTDTQYF.

This clone is a singleton in its sample. V gene TRBV7-6 combines with J gene TRBJ1-2, with TRBD1 matching over 11 bases. The V segment lost 5 bases and the J segment 4 bases; nucleotides outside the gene matches: 6. The CDR3 is 15 amino acids. In germline, CDR1 is SGHVS, CDR2 FNYEAQ. The CDR3 bases are TGTGCCAGCAGCCCCATAGGGACAGGGGGCTATGGCTACACCTTC. This codes for CASSPIGTGGYGYTF.

This clone was picked up a small number of times. Sequence at one end of the junction differs from germline and may be a read error. The genes are TRBV7-3 and TRBJ1-1; D is unclear. This CDR3 is 13 amino acids long. CDR1 is SGHTA and CDR2 is FQGTGA in the germline V gene. This chain's CDR3 is CASSLTREKEAFF. In DNA, the CDR3 is TGTGCCAGCAGCCTAACCCGGGAGAAAGAAGCTTTCTTT.

This clone has ten or more counts. CDR3: CASSLEAENTQYF. CDR3 coding DNA: TGTGCCAGCAGCTTAGAGGCGGAGAATACGCAGTATTTT. The rearrangement links TRBV7-2 to TRBJ2-3; the D is unclear. The CDR3 runs 13 residues. The V end was cut by 1 base, the J end by 7 bases, with 9 bases between. CDR1 is SGHTA, CDR2 FQGNSA, per germline.

This clone has more than one count but fewer than ten. V and J are TRBV7-9 and TRBJ2-5; D not certain. The CDR3 is 11 amino acids. CDR1 is SEHNR and CDR2 is FQNEAQ in the germline V gene (reference sequence). V dropped 5 bases and J dropped 7 bases, with 8 bases sitting between them. The CDR3 sequence: CASSQEGTQYF. The DNA of the CDR3 is TGTGCCAGCAGCCAAGAAGGGACCCAGTACTTC.

This clone was counted at least ten times. The chain has TRBV9 and TRBJ2-7, with D perhaps TRBD1 (6 bases). Germline loops: CDR1 SGDLS, CDR2 YYNGEE. The CDR3 sequence is 14 residues long. V dropped 4 bases and J dropped 2 bases, with 13 bases sitting between them. The CDR3 DNA reads TGTGCCAGCAGCCCGTGGACAGATCCCTACGAGCAGTACTTC. Translated: CASSPWTDPYEQYF.

The V call is TRBV19, the J call TRBJ2-3, with TRBD2 matching over 8 bases. The trim removed 5 bases at V and 4 bases at J, leaving 8 bases unmatched. This CDR3 is built from 15 residues. Germline CDR1 and CDR2: LNHDA and SQIVND (reference sequence). The CDR3: CASSRAGAQADTQYF. The CDR3 nucleotides are TGTGCCAGTAGTCGAGCGGGGGCTCAGGCAGATACGCAGTATTTT.

This clone was seen more than once but under ten times. The chain joins TRBV4-1 to TRBJ2-1; D ambiguous. The germline V and J ends were trimmed by 3 bases and 8 bases, with 8 bases remaining between them. Germline V gene lookup returns CDR1 MGHRA and CDR2 YSYEKL. The CDR3 contains 12 residues. The CDR3: CASSHPKDEQFF. DNA for the CDR3: TGCGCCAGCAGCCATCCTAAGGATGAGCAGTTCTTC.

There are a few counts of this clone. This chain uses TRBV6-6 with TRBJ2-1; D remains unclear. This CDR3 region has 13 residues. Germline CDR1 and CDR2: MNHNY and SVGAGI (reference sequence). V was cut by 2 bases and J by 10 bases, with 12 bases left in between. Written as DNA, the CDR3 is TGTGCCAGCAGTTACGGACCCACCCAAGAGCAGTTCTTC. Its protein is CASSYGPTQEQFF.

This clone showed up many times. V gene TRBV14 combines with J gene TRBJ2-7; the D is unclear. CDR3 size: 12 residues. Deletions cut 1 base from V and 4 bases from J, with 5 bases between. The germline V gene encodes CDR1 SGHDN and CDR2 FVKESK. Here the CDR3 DNA reads TGTGCCAGCAGCCAAGTTATGTACGAGCAGTACTTC. This encodes CASSQVMYEQYF.

This clone was counted only a few times. This chain links TRBV7-3 with TRBJ2-5; weak D call: TRBD1 (6 bases). This CDR3 is 13 amino acids long. Trimming took off 3 bases at V and 5 bases at J, with 10 bases between the two ends. Germline loops: CDR1 SGHTA, CDR2 FQGTGA. The CDR3 nucleotides read TGTGCCAGCAGCTTCGCAGGGGCGGAGACCCAGTACTTC. This encodes CASSFAGAETQYF.